Presented here are 27 T cell receptor beta chains from one specimen sequenced in a study of T cell responses to AZD1222 COVID-19 vaccine. Libraries were prepared by immunoSEQ multiplex PCR; TCRdb keeps only in-frame clonotypes and omits some of them. The table records 150,000 to 200,000 clones, around 90% of them present only once. The material was peripheral blood, obtained 28 days after the second AZD1222 dose. These receptors all stem from an adult who received the AZD1222 COVID-19 vaccine.

With regard to this clone: Within the sample, other DNA sequences also encode this same CDR3. The chain recombines TRBV7-2 with TRBJ1-5; no definite D call. Trimming left V 2 bases short and J 6 bases short, with 5 bases between. CDR1 and CDR2 (germline): SGHTA, FQGNSA. The CDR3 length is 12 residues. CDR3 amino acids: CASSLNGQPQHF. The DNA for the CDR3 is TGTGCCAGCAGCTTAAATGGTCAGCCCCAGCATTTT.

The chain employs TRBV5-6 and TRBJ1-2; TRBD1 might be the D (6 bases). CDR1 is SGHDT and CDR2 is YYEEEE in the germline V gene. V was pared by 5 bases and J by 5 bases, with 19 bases between. CDR3 length equals 15 residues. The CDR3 protein is CASRRGGGLTYGYTF. The CDR3, as DNA: TGTGCCAGCAGGCGCGGAGGGGGGCTAACTTATGGCTACACCTTC.

The chain uses TRBV30 and TRBJ2-3; 11 nucleotides match TRBD2. This CDR3 is built from 15 residues. J was trimmed by 2 bases and V by 2 bases; bases with no gene match: 3. Germline CDR1 is GTSNPN and CDR2 is SVGIG (reference sequence). The CDR3 bases are TGTGCCTGGAGTCGACTAGCGGGGCACACAGATACGCAGTATTTT. Translating it yields CAWSRLAGHTDTQYF. The entire variable domain, with the rest obtained from reference TRBV30 and TRBJ2-3, is as follows: SQTIHQWPATLVQPVGSPLSLECTVEGTSNPNLYWYRQAAGRGLQLLFYSVGIGQISSEVPQNLSASRPQDRQFILSSKKLLLSDSGFYLCAWSRLAGHTDTQYFGPGTRLTVL.

The chain joins TRBV4-2 to TRBJ1-1; TRBD1 agrees at 8 bases. The CDR3 has 15 amino acids. Germline V lookup: CDR1 LGHNA, CDR2 YNFKEQ. J gave up 4 bases and V 3 bases, and 7 bases lay outside the gene matches. For the CDR3, the DNA is TGTGCCAGCAGCCAGATACAGGGGGAGGGCACTGAAGCTTTCTTT. Protein product: CASSQIQGEGTEAFF.

This clone was detected a few times. This rearrangement joins TRBV11-2 to TRBJ2-5; D may be TRBD2 (6 bases). The CDR3 is 14 amino acids. CDR1 is SGHAT, CDR2 FQNNGV, per germline. Trimming took 0 bases from V and 5 from J, leaving 10 bases between them. The CDR3 protein is CASSLEGGGETQYF. CDR3 bases: TGTGCCAGCAGCTTAGAGGGGGGAGGTGAGACCCAGTACTTC.

This CDR3 is CASKDRAGEKLFF. In DNA form, the CDR3 reads TGTGCCAGTAAAGACAGGGCCGGTGAAAAACTGTTTTTT. The chain couples TRBV19 to TRBJ1-4, with 7 bases matching TRBD1. The V and J ends lost 7 bases and 7 bases, in that order; junction bases with no gene match: 6. This CDR3 has 13 amino acids. CDR1 and CDR2 from the germline V gene are LNHDA and SQIVND (reference sequence).

The rearrangement links TRBV6-1 to TRBJ1-4; a possible D gene is TRBD1 (6 bases). This CDR3 has 15 amino acids. CDR1 MNHNS and CDR2 SASEGT come from the germline V gene. The ends were cut back, 3 bases at V and 8 bases at J, with 16 bases in the middle. The CDR3 loop reads CASSETGGGNEKLFF. The CDR3 DNA reads TGTGCCAGCAGTGAGACAGGCGGAGGCAACGAAAAACTGTTTTTT.

The rearrangement links TRBV6-1 to TRBJ2-5; D gene uncertain. V was shortened by 3 bases and J by 5 bases, with 10 bases between the two germline ends. The CDR3 has 13 amino acids. Germline V lookup: CDR1 MNHNS, CDR2 SASEGT. The CDR3 region is CASSDRMGETQYF. CDR3 coding DNA: TGTGCCAGCAGTGACAGGATGGGGGAGACCCAGTACTTC.

V gene TRBV4-2 combines with J gene TRBJ1-5, with D possibly being TRBD1 (5 bases). V was trimmed by 3 bases and J by 4 bases, leaving 19 bases between them. From germline, CDR1 is LGHNA and CDR2 YNFKEQ. The CDR3 is made up of 17 amino acids. In DNA, the CDR3 is TGTGCCAGCAGCCACTCATCTCTGGGCAGGGTGAATCAGCCCCAGCATTTT. It encodes CASSHSSLGRVNQPQHF.

The CDR3 DNA reads TGTGCCAGCAGCCACAGTGGGGGAAAGAACACTGAAGCTTTCTTT. Amino acid sequence: CASSHSGGKNTEAFF. The V gene is TRBV6-5, the J gene TRBJ1-1, with D tentatively TRBD1 (5 bases). The CDR3 is made up of 15 amino acids. The ends were cut back, 6 bases at V and 1 base at J, with 15 bases in the middle. Germline V gene data show CDR1 as MNHEY and CDR2 as SVGAGI.

The chain joins TRBV7-9 to TRBJ1-1; no clear D gene. In germline, CDR1 is SEHNR, CDR2 FQNEAQ (reference sequence). The V end lost 1 base, the J end lost 1 base, and 4 bases lay between the germline ends. This CDR3 is built from 13 residues. CDR3 nucleotide sequence: TGTGCCAGCAGCTTAGACCGGAACACTGAAGCTTTCTTT. It encodes CASSLDRNTEAFF.

J is TRBJ2-5 and V is TRBV5-1, with D maybe TRBD1 (7 bases). V was shortened by 4 bases and J by 1 base, with 11 bases between the two germline ends. The CDR3 has 14 residues. The germline V gene encodes CDR1 SGHRS and CDR2 YFSETQ. The CDR3 sequence is CASSAGQPQETQYF. The CDR3 coding sequence is TGCGCCAGCAGCGCGGGACAGCCCCAAGAGACCCAGTACTTC.

The J gene is TRBJ2-5, the V gene TRBV29-1; TRBD1 agrees at 8 bases. The CDR3 extends over 14 amino acids. Unmatched junction bases numbered 5, after V lost 1 base and J lost 4 bases. From germline, CDR1 is SQVTM and CDR2 ANQGSEA. The CDR3 spells CSVEVTGGGETQYF. The CDR3 nucleotides are TGCAGCGTTGAAGTTACAGGGGGTGGAGAGACCCAGTACTTC.

The chain joins TRBV29-1 to TRBJ1-5; 8 bases align to TRBD1. V gave up 6 bases and J gave up 6 bases; unmatched junction bases: 7. The germline CDR1 and CDR2 sequences are SQVTM and ANQGSEA. The CDR3 runs to 13 residues. The CDR3 sequence: CSVRTGFGQPQHF. DNA for the CDR3: TGCAGCGTCCGGACAGGGTTCGGTCAGCCCCAGCATTTT.

The J gene is TRBJ2-2, the V gene TRBV30; 8 bases are a match to TRBD2. The germline V gene has CDR1 GTSNPN and CDR2 SVGIG (reference sequence). J was trimmed by 2 bases and V by 8 bases; bases with no gene match: 4. This CDR3 comprises 13 residues. The CDR3 DNA follows: TGTGCCCGGGGGGGGCGCAACACCGGGGAGCTGTTTTTT. It translates to CARGGRNTGELFF.

This chain links TRBV19 with TRBJ1-2; 10 bases are shared with TRBD1. The trim removed 3 bases at V and 8 bases at J, leaving 6 bases unmatched. This CDR3 contains 14 residues. Germline V gene data show CDR1 as LNHDA and CDR2 as SQIVND (reference sequence). The CDR3 DNA reads TGTGCCAGTAGTATGGGACAGGGGACGGGAGGCTACACCTTC. It translates to CASSMGQGTGGYTF.

This chain links TRBV6-5 with TRBJ1-4; the match to TRBD1 covers 7 bases. Germline V gene data show CDR1 as MNHEY and CDR2 as SVGAGI. This CDR3 is 13 amino acids long. The trim removed 11 bases at V and 7 bases at J, leaving 10 bases unmatched. The CDR3 protein is CAQPQGGAEKLFF. The CDR3 coding sequence is TGTGCCCAACCTCAGGGGGGGGCTGAAAAACTGTTTTTT.

V usage is TRBV9 and J usage is TRBJ1-2, with 9 positions matching TRBD1. With 3 bases clipped from V and 7 bases from J, the junction kept 13 bases outside the gene matches. CDR3 length: 16 amino acids. Germline V CDR1 and CDR2: SGDLS, YYNGEE. CDR3 in amino acids: CASSASLGNRGLGYTF. In DNA form, the CDR3 reads TGTGCCAGCAGCGCTTCCCTAGGGAACAGGGGGCTTGGCTACACCTTC.

The chain has TRBV2 and TRBJ2-3, with D possibly matching TRBD1 (5 bases). The V end was cut by 5 bases, the J end by 3 bases, with 6 bases between. CDR1 and CDR2 (germline): SNHLY, FYNNEI. The length of the CDR3 is 12 residues. CDR3 nucleotide sequence: TGTGCCAGCAGTCAGGGAACAGATACGCAGTATTTT. Translation gives CASSQGTDTQYF.

This clone has just one count. For the CDR3, the DNA is TGTGCCAGTGCCGGCCGGGGGAGGGGCTCCTACAATGAGCAGTTCTTC. This sequence encodes CASAGRGRGSYNEQFF. The V and J genes are TRBV19 and TRBJ2-1; 7 positions match TRBD2. The V gene end was trimmed by 8 bases and the J gene end by 0 bases; junction bases not matched to a gene: 10. Germline loops: CDR1 LNHDA, CDR2 SQIVND (reference sequence). The length of the CDR3 is 16 residues.

This rearrangement joins TRBV28 to TRBJ2-5, with 11 bases matching TRBD2. This CDR3 contains 15 residues. J lost 1 base, V lost 6 bases, and 4 bases had no gene match. Germline lookup yields CDR1 MDHEN and CDR2 SYDVKM. The CDR3 spells CASRLAGDRQETQYF. In nucleotides, the CDR3 is TGTGCCAGCAGACTAGCGGGGGACCGCCAAGAGACCCAGTACTTC. Drawing the rest from reference TRBV28 and TRBJ2-5, the complete variable domain is DVKVTQSSRYLVKRTGEKVFLECVQDMDHENMFWYRQDPGLGLRLIYFSYDVKMKEKGDIPEGYSVSREKKERFSLILESASTNQTSMYLCASRLAGDRQETQYFGPGTRLLVL.

This clone was picked up one time. The V call is TRBV11-3, the J call TRBJ2-2; 8 bases line up with TRBD1. CDR3 length: 14 amino acids. J was trimmed by 5 bases and V by 4 bases; bases with no gene match: 3. Looked up from germline, CDR1 is SGHNT and CDR2 is YENEEA. CDR3 bases: TGTGCCAGCAGCTCAGGGGGCGATACCGGGGAGCTGTTTTTT. Translating it yields CASSSGGDTGELFF.

The chain recombines TRBV19 with TRBJ2-5; tentatively, D is TRBD1 or TRBD2 (7 bases each). The CDR3 is made up of 16 amino acids. Germline CDR1 and CDR2: LNHDA and SQIVND (reference sequence). V lost 3 bases, J lost 3 bases, and 17 bases lay in between. CDR3 nucleotides: TGTGCCAGTAGTATTGGGCAGGGGGAGGGTAAAGAGACCCAGTACTTC. Translation gives CASSIGQGEGKETQYF.

This clone was observed a handful of times. The genes are TRBV4-3 and TRBJ2-6, with 9 bases matching TRBD1. Per germline, CDR1 LGHNA and CDR2 YSLEER. The CDR3 has 16 amino acids. Trimming cost V 2 bases and J 4 bases; bases outside gene matches: 3. The CDR3 reads CASSQRTGDGANVLTF. The CDR3 DNA reads as TGCGCCAGCAGCCAACGGACAGGGGACGGGGCCAACGTCCTGACTTTC.

The chain carries TRBV7-9 and TRBJ2-7; 11 nucleotides line up with TRBD1. V trimming: 3 bases; J trimming: 3 bases; junction bases outside the gene matches: 4. Germline loops: CDR1 SEHNR, CDR2 FQNEAQ (reference sequence). The CDR3 has 15 residues. As DNA, the CDR3 is TGTGCCAGCAGCTTGGGACAGGGGGTGCTCTACGAGCAGTACTTC. Its translation: CASSLGQGVLYEQYF.

Only a few counts were recorded for this clone. This chain joins TRBV12-3 or TRBV12-4 and TRBJ2-1, with D perhaps matching TRBD2 (6 bases). The CDR3 is 11 amino acids. Trimming removed 5 bases at V and 9 bases at J, with 8 bases between. CDR3 amino acids: CASSRRVEQFF. DNA of the CDR3: TGTGCCAGCAGTAGGAGGGTTGAGCAGTTCTTC.

This clone was seen more than once but under ten times. The rearrangement uses TRBV18 and TRBJ2-3; no clear D. Trimming took 3 bases from V and 5 from J, leaving 9 bases between them. The CDR3 totals 13 residues. Germline V gives CDR1 KGHSH, CDR2 LQKENI. The CDR3 DNA follows: TGTGCCAGCTCACCTACGGACGGAGATACGCAGTATTTT. As protein: CASSPTDGDTQYF.